This T cell receptor beta chain was documented in a study of blood T cell repertoires in COVID-19. Across the study: Samples came from the United States, Italy and Spain, spanning acute and convalescent COVID-19.

Produced via immunoSEQ multiplex PCR; TCRdb's table is partial and in-frame only. The sample lists some 200,000 clones, about 78% occurring once. Which cohort a participant joined came from the clinical history participants gave. This CDR3 has 14 residues. The V gene end was trimmed by 6 bases and the J gene end by 4 bases; junction bases not matched to a gene: 4. Per germline, CDR1 MDHEN and CDR2 SYDVKM. The sample taken for sequencing was PBMCs or T cells enriched from blood (not recorded which). This chain joins TRBV28 and TRBJ2-3; TRBD2 matches at 10 bases. The clonotype originates from a woman aged 45-59 years who had recovered from COVID-19. The CDR3 reads CASRKREGPDTQYF. The CDR3 nucleotides are TGTGCCAGCAGGAAGCGGGAGGGCCCAGATACGCAGTATTTT.